This section outlines one TCR beta chain sequence together with its context. No cognate antigen has been identified for it. No quality values exist for individual bases; no much larger clone is one base distant. The data belong to a study of beta chain features in type 1 diabetes (dated by TCRdb to the late 2010s). As for the study more broadly: No differences in mean age, gender distribution, total cell number or subset yield were found between patients and healthy donors. A total of 107,917,701 sorted cells were examined across all samples, and RNA yield correlated strongly with the number of cells per subset. In the study, recently diagnosed type 1 diabetes patients and matched healthy donors were compared on the TCRB repertoires of their sorted circulating CD4+ T cell subsets. Whereas all 30 or so donors provided naive and central memory subsets, regulatory and stem cell-like memory subsets were isolated from just 8 patients and roughly 8 healthy donors. Study-wide findings and limitations: A moderate but significant shortening of TCRB CDR3 length was observed in type 1 diabetes patients in all four CD4+ subsets. Naive, central memory and regulatory TCRB repertoires appeared to be more alike among patients than among healthy donors. Fewer insertions and more nucleotide deletions at VDJ recombination sites were observed in patients with type 1 diabetes, implying thymic rearrangement abnormalities. Sequencing cDNA rather than genomic DNA could over-represent highly expressing activated cells, although activation and CD3 levels did not differ between groups. Because the HLA sub-analyses included only small numbers of individuals, any influence of HLA type on TCRB rearrangement was left unresolved. Shorter templates might be favored by PCR, yet because patient and control samples were amplified and corrected together, any such skew would affect both groups equally.

Each donor gave one peripheral blood draw, averaging roughly 120 mL, which was collected into heparinised tubes. Naive, central memory, regulatory and stem cell-like memory CD4+ T cells were sorted on a BD FACSAria II using a panel including CD45RO, CCR7, CD25, CD127, CD95 and CD27. A purity above 98% was achieved for all sorted populations. PBMCs were isolated immediately by Lymphoprep density gradient centrifugation and stained directly without culture. To minimize batch effects, samples were stained and sorted in pairs, one healthy donor with one patient per experiment. All of the isolated RNA was reverse transcribed with the High Capacity cDNA Reverse Transcription Kit, so expressed TCRB transcripts were sequenced. Deep immunoSEQ sequencing was performed on naive, central memory and regulatory T cell samples, with an average of about 3.6 million total reads per sample. Sorted cells were lysed in RLT buffer, and RNA was extracted using DNase-treated RNeasy Micro or Mini kits according to cell number. Each cell subset was processed separately to prevent cross-contamination, with patient and healthy donor samples processed together. TCRB sequences were amplified from cDNA with the immunoSEQ multiplex PCR, producing 87-bp fragments spanning the CDR3 region. Sequencing of the amplicons was done on the Illumina HiSeq platform. In the paper's pipeline: Synthetic template baselines were used to correct PCR bias computationally, reads within Hamming distance 2 were collapsed together, and singletons that could not be merged were discarded. Reads were aligned against IMGT to assign V, D and J genes, CDR3 length and insertions or deletions at six rearrangement sites. Within each subset, clonotype counts were normalized to sorted cell number, and only after that were true diversity and Gini coefficients computed with the tcR R package. The overlap coefficient, calculated on TCRB nucleotide sequences, was used to measure repertoire sharing. As a proxy for the pre-selection repertoire, out-of-frame TCRB sequences from naive cells were analyzed. Held by TCRdb, this immuneACCESS table contains in-frame sequences only and omits some clones. Under half of the omission traces to an unresolved V gene where checked; the cause of the rest is unknown. V and J calls and clone size are copied from that table; D and trimming were computed from the DNA. Counted in this sample were approximately 330,000 clones; more than 9.5% of them appeared once. The ten largest clones represent 0.015% of the sample.

V is reduced by 3 bases and J by 0 bases, leaving a spacing of 11 bases between them. The CDR3 contains 16 residues, cysteine and phenylalanine counted. The DNA shown is the 48-base CDR3, in frame from base 1. CDR1 and CDR2, per the germline V gene, are KGHSH and LQKENI. The sequencing sample was made of naive CD4+ T cells from blood. Read against the paper, the sample's cell subset or site label means: true naive CD4+ T cells. This chain joins TRBV18 to TRBJ1-4; the D segment cannot be called with confidence. The TCR sequence derives from a woman between 25 and 40 years old in good health. The nucleotide sequence is given as TGTGCCAGCTCACCTAATGGGCCTGCAACTAATGAAAAACTGTTTTTT. The encoded protein is CASSPNGPATNEKLFF.